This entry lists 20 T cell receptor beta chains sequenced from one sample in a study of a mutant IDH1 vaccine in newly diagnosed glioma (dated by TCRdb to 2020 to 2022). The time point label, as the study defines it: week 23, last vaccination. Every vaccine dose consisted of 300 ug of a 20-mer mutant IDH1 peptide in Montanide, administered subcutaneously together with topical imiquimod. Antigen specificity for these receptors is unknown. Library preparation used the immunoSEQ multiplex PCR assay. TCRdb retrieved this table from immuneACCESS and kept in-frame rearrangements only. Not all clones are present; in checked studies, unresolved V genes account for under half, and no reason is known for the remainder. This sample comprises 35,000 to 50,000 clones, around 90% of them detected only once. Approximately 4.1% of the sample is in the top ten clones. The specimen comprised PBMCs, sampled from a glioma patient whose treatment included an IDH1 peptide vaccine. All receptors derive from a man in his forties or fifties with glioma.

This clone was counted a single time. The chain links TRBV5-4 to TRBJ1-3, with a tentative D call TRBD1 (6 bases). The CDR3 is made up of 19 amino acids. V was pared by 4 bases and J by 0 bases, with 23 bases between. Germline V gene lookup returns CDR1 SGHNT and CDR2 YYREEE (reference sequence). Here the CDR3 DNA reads TGTGCCAGCAGCCGATATTCAGACAGGTCCCTTTTCTCTGGAAACACCATATATTTT. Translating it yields CASSRYSDRSLFSGNTIYF. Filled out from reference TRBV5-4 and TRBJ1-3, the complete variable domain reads ETGVTQSPTHLIKTRGQQVTLRCSSQSGHNTVSWYQQALGQGPQFIFQYYREEENGRGNFPPRFSGLQFPNYSSELNVNALELDDSALYLCASSRYSDRSLFSGNTIYFGEGSWLTVV.

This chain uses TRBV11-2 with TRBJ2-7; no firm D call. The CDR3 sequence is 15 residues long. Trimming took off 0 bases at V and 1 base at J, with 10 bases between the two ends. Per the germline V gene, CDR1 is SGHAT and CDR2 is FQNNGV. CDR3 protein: CASSLDGFFSYEQYF. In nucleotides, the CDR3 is TGTGCCAGCAGCTTAGACGGATTTTTTTCCTACGAGCAGTACTTC.

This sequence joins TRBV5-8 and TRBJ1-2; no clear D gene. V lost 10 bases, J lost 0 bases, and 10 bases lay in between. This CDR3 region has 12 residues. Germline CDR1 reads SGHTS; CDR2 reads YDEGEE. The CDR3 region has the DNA TGTGCCCCAGAGCGAACTAACTATGGCTACACCTTC. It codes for CAPERTNYGYTF.

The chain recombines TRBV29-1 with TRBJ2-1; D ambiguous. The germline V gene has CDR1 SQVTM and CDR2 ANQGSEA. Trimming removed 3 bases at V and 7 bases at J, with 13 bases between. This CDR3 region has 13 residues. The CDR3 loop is CSVEAAGGNEQFF. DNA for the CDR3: TGCAGCGTTGAGGCGGCAGGCGGTAATGAGCAGTTCTTC.

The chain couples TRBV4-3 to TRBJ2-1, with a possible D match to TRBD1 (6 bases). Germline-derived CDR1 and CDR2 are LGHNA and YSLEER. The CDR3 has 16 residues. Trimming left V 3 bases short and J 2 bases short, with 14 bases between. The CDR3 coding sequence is TGCGCCAGCAGCCAGGGGGCCTTTCAGGCCTACAATGAGCAGTTCTTC. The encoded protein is CASSQGAFQAYNEQFF.

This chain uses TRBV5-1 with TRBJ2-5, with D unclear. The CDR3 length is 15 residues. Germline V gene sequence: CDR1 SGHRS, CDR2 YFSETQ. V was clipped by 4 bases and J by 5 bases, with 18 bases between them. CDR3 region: CASSVGLATVETQYF. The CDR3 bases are TGCGCCAGCAGCGTGGGGTTAGCAACGGTCGAGACCCAGTACTTC.

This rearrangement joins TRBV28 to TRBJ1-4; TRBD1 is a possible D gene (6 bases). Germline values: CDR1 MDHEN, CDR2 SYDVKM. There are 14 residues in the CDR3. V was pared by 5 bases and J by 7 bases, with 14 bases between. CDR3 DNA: TGTGCCAGCAGTCAACAGGGCGGGGTTGAAAAACTGTTTTTT. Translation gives CASSQQGGVEKLFF.

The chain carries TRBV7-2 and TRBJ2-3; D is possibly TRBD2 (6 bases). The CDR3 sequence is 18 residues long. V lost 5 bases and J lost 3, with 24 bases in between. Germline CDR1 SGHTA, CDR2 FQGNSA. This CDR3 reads CASSLIIGSRGLTDTQYF. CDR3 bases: TGTGCCAGCAGCCTCATTATCGGGTCTCGGGGACTGACAGATACGCAGTATTTT.

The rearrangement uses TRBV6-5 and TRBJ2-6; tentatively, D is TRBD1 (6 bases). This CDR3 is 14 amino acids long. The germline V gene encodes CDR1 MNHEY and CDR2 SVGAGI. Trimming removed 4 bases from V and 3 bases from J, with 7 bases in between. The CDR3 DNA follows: TGTGCCAGCAGTTCAGGGGTTGGGGCCAACGTCCTGACTTTC. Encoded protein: CASSSGVGANVLTF.

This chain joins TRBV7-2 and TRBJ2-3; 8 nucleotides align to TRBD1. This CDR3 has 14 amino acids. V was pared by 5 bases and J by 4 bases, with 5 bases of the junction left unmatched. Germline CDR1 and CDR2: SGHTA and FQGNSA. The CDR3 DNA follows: TGTGCCAGCAGCCCCGACAGGGGCGCAGATACGCAGTATTTT. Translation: CASSPDRGADTQYF.

This chain's CDR3 is CASSLGIGGRAGEAFF. In DNA form, the CDR3 reads TGCGCCAGCAGCTTGGGGATCGGGGGTCGCGCGGGTGAAGCTTTCTTT. The J gene is TRBJ1-1, the V gene TRBV5-1; a weak D match, TRBD1 (5 bases). The CDR3 runs to 16 residues. Germline V gives CDR1 SGHRS, CDR2 YFSETQ. Trimming left V 0 bases short and J 7 bases short, with 19 bases between.

CDR3 in DNA: TGTGCCAGCAGCCATAGCGGGGGGTTCCGGGGCACAGATACGCAGTATTTT. It translates to CASSHSGGFRGTDTQYF. The chain is built from TRBV14 and TRBJ2-3, with TRBD2 identical over 10 bases. V shed 3 bases, J shed 1 base, and the junction held 7 bases outside the gene matches. The CDR3 contains 17 residues. The germline V gene has CDR1 SGHDN and CDR2 FVKESK.

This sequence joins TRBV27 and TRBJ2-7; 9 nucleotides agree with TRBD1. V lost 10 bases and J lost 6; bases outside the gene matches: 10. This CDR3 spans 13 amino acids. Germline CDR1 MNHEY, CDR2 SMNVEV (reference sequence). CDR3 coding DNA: TGTGCCACGAAGGGACAGGGAGGTCTCGAGCAGTACTTC. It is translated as CATKGQGGLEQYF.

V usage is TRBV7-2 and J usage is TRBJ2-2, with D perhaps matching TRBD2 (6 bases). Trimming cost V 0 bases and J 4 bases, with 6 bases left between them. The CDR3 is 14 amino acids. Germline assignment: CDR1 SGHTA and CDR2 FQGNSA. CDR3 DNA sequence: TGTGCCAGCAGCTTAGCGGGGGGCACCGGGGAGCTGTTTTTT. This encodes CASSLAGGTGELFF.

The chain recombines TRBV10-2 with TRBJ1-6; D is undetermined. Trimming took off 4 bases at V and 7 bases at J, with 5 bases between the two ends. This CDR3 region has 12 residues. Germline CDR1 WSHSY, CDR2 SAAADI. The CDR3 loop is CASSGWNSPLHF. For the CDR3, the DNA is TGCGCCAGCAGTGGTTGGAATTCACCCCTCCACTTT.

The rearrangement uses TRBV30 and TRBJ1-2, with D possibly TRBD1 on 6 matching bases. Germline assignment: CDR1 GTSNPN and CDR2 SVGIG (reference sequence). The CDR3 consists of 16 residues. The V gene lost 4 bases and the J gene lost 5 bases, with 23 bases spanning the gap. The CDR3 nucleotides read TGTGCCTGGAAGGGTAGTGACCACAGGGATAGGTATGGCTACACCTTC. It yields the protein CAWKGSDHRDRYGYTF.

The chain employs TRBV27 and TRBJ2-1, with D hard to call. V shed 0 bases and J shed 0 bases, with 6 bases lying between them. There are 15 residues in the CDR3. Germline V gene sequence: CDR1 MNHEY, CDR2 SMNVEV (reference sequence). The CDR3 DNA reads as TGTGCCAGCAGTTTATCAGGTAGCTCCTACAATGAGCAGTTCTTC. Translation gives CASSLSGSSYNEQFF.

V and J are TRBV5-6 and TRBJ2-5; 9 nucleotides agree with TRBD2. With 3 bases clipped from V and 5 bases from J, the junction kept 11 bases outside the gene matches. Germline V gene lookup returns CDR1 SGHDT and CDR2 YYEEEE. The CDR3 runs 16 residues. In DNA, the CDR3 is TGTGCCAGCAGCTACCGGGCTAGCGGGGTGAGGGAGACCCAGTACTTC. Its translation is CASSYRASGVRETQYF.

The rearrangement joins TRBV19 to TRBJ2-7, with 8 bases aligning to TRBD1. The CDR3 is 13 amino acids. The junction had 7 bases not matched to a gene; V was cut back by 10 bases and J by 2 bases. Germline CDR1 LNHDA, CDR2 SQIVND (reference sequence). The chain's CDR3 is CATMDRVAYEQYF. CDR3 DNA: TGTGCCACCATGGACAGGGTGGCCTACGAGCAGTACTTC.

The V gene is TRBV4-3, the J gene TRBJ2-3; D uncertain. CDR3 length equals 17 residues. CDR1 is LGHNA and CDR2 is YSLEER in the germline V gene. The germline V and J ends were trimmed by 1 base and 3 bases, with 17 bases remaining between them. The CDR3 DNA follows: TGCGCCAGCAGCCAAGCCTCCGTCGGCTCTGGGACAGATACGCAGTATTTT. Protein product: CASSQASVGSGTDTQYF.